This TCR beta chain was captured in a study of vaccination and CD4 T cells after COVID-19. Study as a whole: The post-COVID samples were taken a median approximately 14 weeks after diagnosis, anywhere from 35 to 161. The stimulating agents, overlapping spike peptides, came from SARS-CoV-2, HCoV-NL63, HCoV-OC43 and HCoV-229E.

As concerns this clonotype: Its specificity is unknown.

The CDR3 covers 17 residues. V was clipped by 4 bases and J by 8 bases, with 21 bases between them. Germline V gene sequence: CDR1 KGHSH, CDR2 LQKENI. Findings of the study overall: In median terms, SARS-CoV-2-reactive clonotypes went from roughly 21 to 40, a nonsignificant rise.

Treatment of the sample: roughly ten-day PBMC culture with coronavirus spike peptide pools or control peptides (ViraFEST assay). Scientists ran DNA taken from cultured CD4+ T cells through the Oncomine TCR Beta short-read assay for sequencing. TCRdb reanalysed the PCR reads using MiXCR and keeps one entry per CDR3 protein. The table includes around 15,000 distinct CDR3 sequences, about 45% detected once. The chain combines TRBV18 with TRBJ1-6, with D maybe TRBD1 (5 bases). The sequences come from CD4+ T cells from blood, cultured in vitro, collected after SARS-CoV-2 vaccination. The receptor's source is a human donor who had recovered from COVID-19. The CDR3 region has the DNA TGTGCCAGCTCACTCAACATCCGGGACGGTGCCGATTCACCCCTCCACTTT. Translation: CASSLNIRDGADSPLHF.